What follows describes a single TCR beta chain. The source of the sample is a study of blood T cell repertoires in COVID-19. The wider study: From T cells, B-cell-depleted T cells, or PBMCs came the material, which was cDNA or gDNA.

After removal of 1 base from V and 4 bases from J, the junction contained 6 bases not matched to a gene. Germline values: CDR1 LNHNV, CDR2 YYDKDF (reference sequence). This CDR3 contains 15 residues. Profiled with immunoSEQ multiplex PCR; TCRdb holds only in-frame clones, not every one. The data hold 100,000 or so clones, with 80% to 90% observed a single time. This clonotype was obtained from a woman between 50 and 59 years old who had recovered from COVID-19. The chain is built from TRBV15 and TRBJ1-1; 7 bases are shared with TRBD1. The sample comprised PBMCs or T cells enriched from blood (not recorded which). The CDR3 DNA reads as TGTGCCACCAGCAGAGGCGGGACAGCTTTCACTGAAGCTTTCTTT. The encoded protein is CATSRGGTAFTEAFF.